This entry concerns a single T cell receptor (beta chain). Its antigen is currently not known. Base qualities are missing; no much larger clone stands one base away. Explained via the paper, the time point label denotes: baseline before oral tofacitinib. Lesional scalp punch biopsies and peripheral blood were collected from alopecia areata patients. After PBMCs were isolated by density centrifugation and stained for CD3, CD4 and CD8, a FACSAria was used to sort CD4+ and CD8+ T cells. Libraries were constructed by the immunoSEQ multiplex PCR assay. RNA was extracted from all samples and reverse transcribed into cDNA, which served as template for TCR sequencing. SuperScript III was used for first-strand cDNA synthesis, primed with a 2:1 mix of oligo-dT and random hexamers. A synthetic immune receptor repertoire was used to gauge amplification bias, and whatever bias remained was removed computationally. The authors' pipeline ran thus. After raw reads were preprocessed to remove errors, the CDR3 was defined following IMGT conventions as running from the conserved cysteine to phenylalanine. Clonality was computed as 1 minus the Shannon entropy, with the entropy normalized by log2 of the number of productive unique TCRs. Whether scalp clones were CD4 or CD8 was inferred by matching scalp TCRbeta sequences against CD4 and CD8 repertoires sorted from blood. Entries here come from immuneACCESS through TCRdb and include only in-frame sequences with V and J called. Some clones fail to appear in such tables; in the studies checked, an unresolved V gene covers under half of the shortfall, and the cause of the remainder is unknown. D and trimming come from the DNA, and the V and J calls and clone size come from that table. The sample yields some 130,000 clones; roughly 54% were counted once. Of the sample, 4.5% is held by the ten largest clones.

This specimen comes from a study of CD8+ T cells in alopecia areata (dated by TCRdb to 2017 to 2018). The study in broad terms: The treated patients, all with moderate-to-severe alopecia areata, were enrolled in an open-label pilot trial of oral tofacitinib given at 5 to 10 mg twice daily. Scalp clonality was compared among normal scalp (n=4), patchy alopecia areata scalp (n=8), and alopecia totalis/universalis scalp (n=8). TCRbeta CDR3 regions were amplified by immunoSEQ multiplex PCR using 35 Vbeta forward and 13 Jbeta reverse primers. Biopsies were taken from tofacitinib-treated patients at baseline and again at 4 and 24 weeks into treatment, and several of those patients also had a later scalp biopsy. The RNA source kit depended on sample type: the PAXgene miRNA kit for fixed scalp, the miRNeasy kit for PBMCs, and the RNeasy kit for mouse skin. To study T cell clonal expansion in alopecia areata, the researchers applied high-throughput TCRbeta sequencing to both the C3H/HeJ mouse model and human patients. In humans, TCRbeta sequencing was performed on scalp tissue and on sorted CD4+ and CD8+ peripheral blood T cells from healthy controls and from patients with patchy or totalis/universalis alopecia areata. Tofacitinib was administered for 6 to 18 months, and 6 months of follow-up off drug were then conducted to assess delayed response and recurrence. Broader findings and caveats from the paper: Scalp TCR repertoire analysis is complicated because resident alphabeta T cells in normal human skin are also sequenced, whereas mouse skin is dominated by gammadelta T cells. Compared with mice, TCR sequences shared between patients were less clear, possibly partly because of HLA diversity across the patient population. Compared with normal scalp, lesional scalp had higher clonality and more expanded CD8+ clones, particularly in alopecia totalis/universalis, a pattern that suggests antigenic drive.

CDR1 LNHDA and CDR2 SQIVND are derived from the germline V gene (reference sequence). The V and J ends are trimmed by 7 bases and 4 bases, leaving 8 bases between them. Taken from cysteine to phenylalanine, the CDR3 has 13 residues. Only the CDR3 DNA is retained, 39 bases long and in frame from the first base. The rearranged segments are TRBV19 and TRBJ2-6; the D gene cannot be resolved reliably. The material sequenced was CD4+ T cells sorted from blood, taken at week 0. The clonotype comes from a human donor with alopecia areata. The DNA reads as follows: TGTGCCAGTACGAAGGCGGGGGCCAACGTCCTGACTTTC. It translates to CASTKAGANVLTF.